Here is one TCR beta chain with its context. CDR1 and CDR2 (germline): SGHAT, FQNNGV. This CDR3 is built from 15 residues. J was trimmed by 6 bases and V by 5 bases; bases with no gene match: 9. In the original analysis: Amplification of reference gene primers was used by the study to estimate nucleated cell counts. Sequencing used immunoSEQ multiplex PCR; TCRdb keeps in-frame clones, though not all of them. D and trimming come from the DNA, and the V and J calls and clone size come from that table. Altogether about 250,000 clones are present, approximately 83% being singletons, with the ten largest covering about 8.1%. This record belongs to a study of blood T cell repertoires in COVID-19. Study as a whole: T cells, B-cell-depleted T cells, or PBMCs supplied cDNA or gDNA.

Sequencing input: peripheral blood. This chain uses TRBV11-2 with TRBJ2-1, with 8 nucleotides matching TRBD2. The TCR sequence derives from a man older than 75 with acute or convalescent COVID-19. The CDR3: CASSAQAGDINEQFF. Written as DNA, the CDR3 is TGTGCCAGCAGCGCCCAAGCGGGAGATATCAATGAGCAGTTCTTC.